This T cell receptor (beta chain) derives from a study of tissue T cells after allogeneic stem cell transplantation. General study findings and limits: Across patients, clones rarely overlapped, yet motif clusters were shared tissue-specifically.

The time point here: mouse harvest day 14 after allogeneic transplant. Tail vein injection delivered 10^7 T-cell-depleted bone marrow cells and 10^6 splenic CD5+ T cells. B6 (H2b) cells into BALB/c (H2d) mice; tissues taken at day 7 or 14. CDR1 and CDR2 (germline): SNHLY, FYNGKV (reference sequence). V was clipped by 4 bases and J by 4 bases, with 9 bases between them. This CDR3 has 13 amino acids. With regard to this clone: The antigen is not known. Gene names and germline match the mouse. With the read ending 1 residue before the CDR3 end, the germline J gene is used to fill in that end.

CDR3 sequences, V/J genes, frequencies and template counts came from survey-depth TCRbeta sequencing. Assay: immunoSEQ multiplex PCR; the TCRdb copy retains only in-frame clones and omits some. Counted here are 8,000 to 10,000 clones, 36% occurring once; the ten biggest clones make up approximately 5%. Sequencing was done on a sample of skin. The origin of this receptor is a female BALB/c mouse given C57BL/6 T cells with graft-versus-host disease after an allogeneic hematopoietic cell transplant. This chain connects TRBV3 to TRBJ2-4; possibly TRBD1 for D (6 bases). The sequenced part of the CDR3 DNA is TGTGCCAGCAGCTCCGGACAGAAAAACACCTTGTAC. The encoded protein is CASSSGQKNTLY. The whole CDR3 protein reads CASSSGQKNTLYF.